This TCR beta chain was sequenced for a study of PD-1 blockade in mismatch repair-deficient tumors. Measured with immunoSEQ multiplex PCR; TCRdb has only the in-frame clones, and not every one. The repertoire holds 120,000 or so clones, with 70% to 90% as singletons. As for this clone: The antigen is undetermined.

Mismatch repair deficiency was confirmed in all patients, by PCR or immunohistochemistry. Study conclusions and caveats: Tumor-resident clones, often undetectable pretreatment in blood, expanded then contracted after pembrolizumab.

The source material was peripheral blood, sampled 44 weeks after starting pembrolizumab. The sequence was obtained from an adult with mismatch repair-deficient cancer.

The DNA of the CDR3 is TGTGCCAGCAGGAAGGAGGGAGCAGATACGCAGTATTTT. Translating it yields CASRKEGADTQYF. J is TRBJ2-3 and V is TRBV7-3; tentative D call: TRBD2 (6 bases). From germline, CDR1 is SGHTA and CDR2 FQGTGA. V was pared by 6 bases and J by 4 bases, with 11 bases between. The CDR3 consists of 13 residues. The full variable domain, in which reference TRBV7-3 and TRBJ2-3 provide the parts outside the CDR3, is GAGVSQTPSNKVTEKGKYVELRCDPISGHTALYWYRQSLGQGPEFLIYFQGTGAADDSGLPNDRFFAVRPEGSVSTLKIQRTERGDSAVYLCASRKEGADTQYFGPGTRLTVL.